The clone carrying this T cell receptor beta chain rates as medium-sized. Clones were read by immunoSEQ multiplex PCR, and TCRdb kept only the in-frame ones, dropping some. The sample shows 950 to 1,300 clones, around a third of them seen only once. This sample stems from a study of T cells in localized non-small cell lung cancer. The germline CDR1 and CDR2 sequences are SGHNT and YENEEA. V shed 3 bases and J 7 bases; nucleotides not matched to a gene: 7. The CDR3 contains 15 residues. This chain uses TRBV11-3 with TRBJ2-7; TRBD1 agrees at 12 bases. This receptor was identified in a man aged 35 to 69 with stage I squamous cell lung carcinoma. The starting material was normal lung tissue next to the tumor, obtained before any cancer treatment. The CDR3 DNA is TGTGCCAGCAGCTTGGGCGGGACAGGGGGCCGGGAGCAGTACTTC. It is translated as CASSLGGTGGREQYF.